A selection of T cell receptor beta chains follows, all from one sample in a study of blood T cell repertoires in COVID-19. Profiling relied on immunoSEQ multiplex PCR, and the TCRdb table lists in-frame clones only, not all of them. This sample has 370,000 or so clones, with around 87% found just once. Sequencing was carried out using PBMCs or T cells enriched from blood (not recorded which). Source of these receptors: a man aged 25-45 years who had recovered from COVID-19. Both conserved end residues are part of each CDR3. D genes are given only for firm matches. The size entry is marked missing in some rows and otherwise reads once, few, many or a size class.

size: .
J: TRBJ2-3
D: TRBD2
V: TRBV6-4
CDR3: CASSGLAGSTDTQYF
DNA: TGTGCCAGCAGTGGACTAGCGGGGAGCACAGATACGCAGTATTTT

size: .
J: TRBJ1-1
D: .
V: TRBV11-2
CDR3: CASSSLGAWGDAEAFF
DNA: TGTGCCAGCAGCTCCTTAGGGGCCTGGGGGGACGCTGAAGCTTTCTTT

size: .
J: TRBJ2-1
D: .
V: TRBV5-4
CDR3: CASSVAGNSYNEQFF
DNA: TGTGCCAGCAGCGTCGCGGGGAACTCCTACAATGAGCAGTTCTTC

size: .
J: TRBJ1-1
D: .
V: TRBV21-1
CDR3: CASRDRGETTEAFF
DNA: TGTGCCAGCCGGGACAGGGGCGAGACCACTGAAGCTTTCTTT

size: once
J: TRBJ1-1
D: .
V: TRBV30
CDR3: CALQDNGPEAFF
DNA: TGTGCCTTACAGGATAATGGACCTGAAGCTTTCTTT

size: .
J: TRBJ2-7
D: TRBD1
V: TRBV2
CDR3: CASSGGTGGYEQYF
DNA: TGTGCCAGCAGTGGGGGGACAGGGGGCTACGAGCAGTACTTC

size: .
J: TRBJ2-1
D: TRBD1
V: TRBV30
CDR3: CAWSQGQGKFF
DNA: TGTGCCTGGAGTCAGGGACAGGGAAAGTTCTTC

size: .
J: TRBJ1-3
D: TRBD1
V: TRBV5-1
CDR3: CASRSGQGSLSGNTIYF
DNA: TGCGCCAGCAGATCAGGACAGGGGAGTCTCTCTGGAAACACCATATATTTT

size: once
J: TRBJ1-3
D: .
V: TRBV5-1
CDR3: CASSLKSMGIRGVSGNTIYF
DNA: TGCGCCAGCAGCTTAAAGTCAATGGGGATTCGGGGGGTCTCTGGAAACACCATATATTTT

size: .
J: TRBJ1-2
D: TRBD1
V: TRBV5-1
CDR3: CASSTDRGPSNYGYTF
DNA: TGCGCCAGCAGCACGGACAGGGGGCCCTCGAACTATGGCTACACCTTC

size: .
J: TRBJ1-5
D: .
V: TRBV19
CDR3: CATSDIFNQPQHF
DNA: TGTGCCACCTCAGACATATTTAATCAGCCCCAGCATTTT

size: few
J: TRBJ2-1
D: TRBD2
V: TRBV29-1
CDR3: CSVVSSSGGALSYNEQFF
DNA: TGCAGCGTTGTTTCGTCTAGCGGGGGGGCATTGTCCTACAATGAGCAGTTCTTC

size: once
J: TRBJ1-2
D: TRBD1
V: TRBV5-1
CDR3: CASSLQGADGYTF
DNA: TGCGCCAGCAGTTTACAGGGGGCGGATGGCTACACCTTC

size: .
J: TRBJ1-2
D: .
V: TRBV7-2
CDR3: CASSSKDSGYGYTF
DNA: TGTGCCAGCAGCTCCAAGGACAGTGGTTATGGCTACACCTTC

size: .
J: TRBJ1-2
D: .
V: TRBV28
CDR3: CASSGPGGLYGYTF
DNA: TGTGCCAGCTCCGGTCCCGGGGGGCTCTATGGCTACACCTTC

size: .
J: TRBJ2-5
D: .
V: TRBV12-3/TRBV12-4
CDR3: CASSLSFETQYF
DNA: TGTGCCAGCAGTTTATCCTTCGAGACCCAGTACTTC

size: .
J: TRBJ2-1
D: TRBD2
V: TRBV11-2
CDR3: CASSFRTSGMNEQFF
DNA: TGTGCCAGCAGCTTCAGGACTAGCGGTATGAATGAGCAGTTCTTC

size: .
J: TRBJ1-5
D: TRBD1
V: TRBV9
CDR3: CASSETGGNQPQHF
DNA: TGTGCCAGCAGCGAGACAGGGGGCAATCAGCCCCAGCATTTT

size: .
J: TRBJ2-5
D: .
V: TRBV7-6
CDR3: CASSIGSGLHGVVAYF
DNA: TGTGCCAGCAGCATAGGTTCGGGACTCCACGGAGTCGTAGCGTACTTC